Below are 3 T cell receptor beta chains sequenced from a single sample in a study of blood T cell repertoires in COVID-19 (TCRdb year 2020). Library generation was performed with the immunoSEQ multiplex PCR assay. This immuneACCESS table, as held by TCRdb, lists in-frame sequences with V and J called but not all clones. Of the missing ones, under half trace to an unresolved V gene in checked studies; the others have no known cause. Recorded for this sample are about 440,000 clones; roughly 90% of them occurred a single time. 4.3% of the sample is held by the ten biggest clonotypes. Material: peripheral blood. These receptors originate from a woman aged 30 to 39 with acute or convalescent COVID-19.

V and J are TRBV4-1 and TRBJ2-1; maybe TRBD2 (7 bases). CDR1 and CDR2 (germline): MGHRA, YSYEKL. V lost 3 bases and J 2 bases, leaving 20 bases between the germline ends. This CDR3 is built from 18 residues. CDR3 in amino acids: CASSQHMGGRGTYNEQFF. The CDR3 nucleotides read TGCGCCAGCAGCCAGCACATGGGGGGGCGGGGTACCTACAATGAGCAGTTCTTC.

The chain links TRBV30 to TRBJ1-1; TRBD1 aligns across 9 bases. V trimming: 2 bases; J trimming: 5 bases; junction bases outside the gene matches: 12. CDR1 is GTSNPN and CDR2 is SVGIG in the germline V gene (reference sequence). The CDR3 is made up of 16 amino acids. CDR3 loop: CAWSHFQGQGGTEAFF. In DNA form, the CDR3 reads TGTGCCTGGAGTCATTTCCAGGGACAGGGCGGAACTGAAGCTTTCTTT.

The chain links TRBV28 to TRBJ2-2, with 8 bases that match TRBD2. V was clipped by 7 bases and J by 3 bases; unmatched bases: 16. CDR1 and CDR2 (germline): MDHEN, SYDVKM. This CDR3 has 18 amino acids. The CDR3 protein is CASNPYWSGGRDTGELFF. Written as DNA, the CDR3 is TGTGCCAGCAACCCTTATTGGAGCGGGGGAAGAGACACCGGGGAGCTGTTTTTT.